This T cell receptor (beta chain) was retrieved from a study of T cells after yellow fever vaccination. Study conclusions and caveats: Highly abundant clonotypes carried over from the bulk population could end up in FACS-sorted repertoires as contaminants.

Only a few counts were recorded for this clonotype. Its antigen is not known. CDR1 and CDR2 (germline): SGHRS, YFSETQ. The CDR3 is made up of 14 amino acids. The ends were cut back, 6 bases at V and 3 bases at J, with 12 bases in the middle. 5'RACE template switching produced TCR cDNA carrying a universal primer site and UMIs. MiXCR, run by TCRdb on the 5' RACE reads, gives a single entry per CDR3 protein. The table shows 300,000 to 400,000 distinct CDR3 sequences, with under 15% occurring only once. This sample comprised CD4+ T cells sorted from PBMCs, obtained 15 days after the yellow fever booster vaccination. This receptor was taken from a young man who received the YFV17D yellow fever vaccine. The gene calls are TRBV5-1 and TRBJ2-2; possibly TRBD2 for D (5 bases). The CDR3 protein is CASIEAEYTGELFF. The CDR3 DNA is TGCGCCAGCATTGAAGCGGAGTACACCGGGGAGCTGTTTTTT.